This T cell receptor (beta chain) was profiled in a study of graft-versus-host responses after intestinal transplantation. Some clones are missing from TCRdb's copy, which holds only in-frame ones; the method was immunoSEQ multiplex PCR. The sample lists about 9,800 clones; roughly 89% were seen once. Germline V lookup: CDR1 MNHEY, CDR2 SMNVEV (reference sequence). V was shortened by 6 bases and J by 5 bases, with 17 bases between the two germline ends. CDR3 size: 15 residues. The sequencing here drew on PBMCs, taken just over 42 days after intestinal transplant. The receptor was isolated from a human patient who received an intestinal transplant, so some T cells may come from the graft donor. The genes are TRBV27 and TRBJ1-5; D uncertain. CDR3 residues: CASSRGSPRDQPQHF. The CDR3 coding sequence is TGTGCCAGCAGCCGTGGATCTCCGCGCGATCAGCCCCAGCATTTT.